This T cell receptor beta chain stems from a study of blood T cell repertoires in COVID-19. Study background: The study drew acute and convalescent COVID-19 samples from the United States, Italy and Spain. The cDNA or gDNA used as material had been derived from T cells, B-cell-depleted T cells, or PBMCs.

Germline lookup yields CDR1 DFQATT and CDR2 SNEGSKA (reference sequence). The germline V and J ends were trimmed by 6 bases and 5 bases, with 7 bases remaining between them. CDR3 size: 10 residues. In the authors' workflow: Using reference gene primer amplification, nucleated cell counts were estimated. The method was immunoSEQ multiplex PCR; TCRdb's version includes in-frame clones alone and lacks a portion of them. The V and J calls and clone size are taken from that table; D and trimming were inferred from the DNA. There are over 95,000 clones in the sample; roughly 90% occur only once, and over 15% lies in the top ten.

What was sequenced was peripheral blood. V is TRBV20-1 and J is TRBJ1-1; TRBD1 is a possible D gene (5 bases). This sequence was found in a human donor with acute or convalescent COVID-19. The donor label of this sample is uncertain. In nucleotides, the CDR3 is TGCAGTGCCGCAGGGACTGAAGCTTTCTTT. This gives the protein CSAAGTEAFF.